This T cell receptor gamma chain comes out of a study of gamma-delta chains in newborns, infants, children. Looking at the study overall: Polyclonal expansion of innate γδ T cells after birth follows microbial exposure.

V lost 0 bases and J lost 5; bases outside the gene matches: 13. The germline gives CDR1 GITISATS, CDR2 ISYDGTV (reference sequence). The CDR3 covers 20 residues. TCRdb re-called the reads using CATT. The table has under 3,000 gamma-chain clones, under 30% seen once. Sequenced input: blood. This sequence joins TRGV9 and TRGJP. The sequence was obtained from a child who was a newborn, infant or young child, either healthy, febrile or measles-vaccinated (not recorded which). The CDR3 sequence is CALWEVQRSGKELGKKIKVF. For the CDR3, the DNA is TGTGCCTTGTGGGAGGTGCAGCGGAGCGGAAAAGAGTTGGGCAAAAAAATCAAGGTATTT.